The subject of this entry is one T cell receptor (beta chain). Its cognate antigen is unknown. V was pared by 4 bases and J by 0 bases, with 8 bases of the junction left unmatched. Germline loops: CDR1 SGHRS, CDR2 YFSETQ. The CDR3 has 18 amino acids. Built from TCR beta cDNA, the libraries had unique molecular identifiers in them. MiXCR, applied by TCRdb to the PCR reads, yields one record per CDR3 protein. The table shows hundreds of thousands of distinct CDR3 sequences, with roughly 50% occurring only once. This record comes from a study of post-analysis software for immune sequencing data. Study observations and caveats: There was significantly lower normalized Chao1 diversity in multiple sclerosis patients than in controls. Patients had higher frequencies than controls of about five TRBV segments, including TRBV5-6, TRBV5-1 and TRBV20-1. Clustering by F measure revealed strong co-clustering among samples prepared together in one batch.

This sequence was found in a girl under 18 with multiple sclerosis. The chain uses TRBV5-1 and TRBJ2-7, with 15 bases matching TRBD2. Sequencing used blood. Here the CDR3 DNA reads TGCGCCAGCAGCCCTCCCGGGACTAGCGGGAGGAGCTCCTACGAGCAGTACTTC. Translation gives CASSPPGTSGRSSYEQYF.